This is a list of T cell receptor beta chains from one sample in a study of early T cells in non-severe SARS-CoV-2 infection. TCRdb itself ran the 5' RACE reads through MiXCR, one entry per CDR3 protein. The repertoire has about 76,000 distinct CDR3 sequences, over 9% of them found once; the top ten carry about 4.5%. Sequences were obtained from whole blood. Receptors originate from an adult who was a healthcare worker with PCR-confirmed SARS-CoV-2 infection or an uninfected control (not recorded which). CDR3s include the opening cysteine and the closing phenylalanine or tryptophan. The D gene is left open where the match is weak. Clone sizes are given selectively: once, few, many, or a class where the clone is expanded.

clone size: many
J gene: TRBJ2-7
V gene: TRBV6-2/TRBV6-3
CDR3 length: 16
D gene: TRBD1
CDR3 DNA: TGTGCCAGCTCTGGGACAGGGATAGAAGTGACCTACGAGCAGTACTTC
CDR3 protein: CASSGTGIEVTYEQYF

clone size: few
J gene: TRBJ2-1
V gene: TRBV7-2
CDR3 length: 13
D gene: .
CDR3 DNA: TGTGCCAGCAGCTGGACCTCGTACAATGAGCAGTTCTTC
CDR3 protein: CASSWTSYNEQFF

clone size: .
J gene: TRBJ1-1
V gene: TRBV9
CDR3 length: 15
D gene: .
CDR3 DNA: TGTGCCAGCAGCTCAAGCGGGGGGAGGAACACTGAAGCTTTCTTT
CDR3 protein: CASSSSGGRNTEAFF

clone size: few
J gene: TRBJ1-4
V gene: TRBV30
CDR3 length: 12
D gene: .
CDR3 DNA: TGTGCCTGGGGAGATGGACGTGAAAAACTGTTTTTT
CDR3 protein: CAWGDGREKLFF

clone size: few
J gene: TRBJ1-2
V gene: TRBV12-3/TRBV12-4
CDR3 length: 14
D gene: TRBD1
CDR3 DNA: TGTGCCAGCAGTTTAAGAGCAGGGGGCTATGGCTACACCTTC
CDR3 protein: CASSLRAGGYGYTF

clone size: few
J gene: TRBJ1-2
V gene: TRBV20-1
CDR3 length: 14
D gene: .
CDR3 DNA: TGCAGTGTTTACCAGGGTGCATCGAACTATGGCTACACCTTC
CDR3 protein: CSVYQGASNYGYTF

clone size: .
J gene: TRBJ2-1
V gene: TRBV29-1
CDR3 length: 16
D gene: .
CDR3 DNA: TGCAGCGTTGTGTCGAGGGGGAGGGCTTCCTACAATGAGCAGTTCTTC
CDR3 protein: CSVVSRGRASYNEQFF

clone size: many
J gene: TRBJ1-4
V gene: TRBV7-8
CDR3 length: 13
D gene: .
CDR3 DNA: TGTGCCAGCAGCTCGTCAATTAATGAAAAACTGTTTTTT
CDR3 protein: CASSSSINEKLFF

clone size: .
J gene: TRBJ2-3
V gene: TRBV24-1
CDR3 length: 14
D gene: .
CDR3 DNA: TGTGCCACCAGTGGAGGATTTTCCACAGATACGCAGTATTTT
CDR3 protein: CATSGGFSTDTQYF

clone size: many
J gene: TRBJ2-7
V gene: TRBV4-1
CDR3 length: 15
D gene: .
CDR3 DNA: TGCGCCAGCAGTCGAAACACAGGGAGCTCCTACGAGCAGTACTTC
CDR3 protein: CASSRNTGSSYEQYF

clone size: many
J gene: TRBJ1-2
V gene: TRBV7-2
CDR3 length: 14
D gene: .
CDR3 DNA: TGTGCCAGCAGCTTAGTGGCACAGGGTACTGGCTACACCTTC
CDR3 protein: CASSLVAQGTGYTF

clone size: few
J gene: TRBJ2-4
V gene: TRBV25-1
CDR3 length: 18
D gene: TRBD2
CDR3 DNA: TGTGCCAGCAGTGAAGGGACTAGCGGGGGGCTTAGCAAAAACATTCAGTACTTC
CDR3 protein: CASSEGTSGGLSKNIQYF

clone size: .
J gene: TRBJ1-2
V gene: TRBV6-2/TRBV6-3
CDR3 length: 15
D gene: TRBD1
CDR3 DNA: TGTGCCAGCAGTAACTCCGGGACAGCTATTGGTGGCTACACCTTC
CDR3 protein: CASSNSGTAIGGYTF

clone size: few
J gene: TRBJ2-2
V gene: TRBV29-1
CDR3 length: 13
D gene: TRBD1
CDR3 DNA: TGCAGCGCCCGGACAGGGTACACCGGGGAGCTGTTTTTT
CDR3 protein: CSARTGYTGELFF

clone size: many
J gene: TRBJ2-3
V gene: TRBV20-1
CDR3 length: 14
D gene: .
CDR3 DNA: TGCAGTGCTAGGGGGGAGATTTTCGAAAATACGCAGTATTTT
CDR3 protein: CSARGEIFENTQYF

clone size: few
J gene: TRBJ2-1
V gene: TRBV24-1
CDR3 length: 15
D gene: TRBD2
CDR3 DNA: TGTGCCACCAGTGACCCCGGACTAGCGGGGGGTGAGCAGTTCTTC
CDR3 protein: CATSDPGLAGGEQFF

clone size: .
J gene: TRBJ2-3
V gene: TRBV20-1
CDR3 length: 15
D gene: .
CDR3 DNA: TGCAGTGCTAGGCCCGGGACGGAATACACAGATACGCAGTATTTT
CDR3 protein: CSARPGTEYTDTQYF

clone size: few
J gene: TRBJ2-5
V gene: TRBV19
CDR3 length: 13
D gene: .
CDR3 DNA: TGTGCCAGTAGTAGGTGGGGAACAGAGACCCAGTACTTC
CDR3 protein: CASSRWGTETQYF

clone size: few
J gene: TRBJ2-7
V gene: TRBV7-2
CDR3 length: 14
D gene: .
CDR3 DNA: TGTGCCAGCAGCCCTAGAAGAGGGAACTACGAGCAGTACTTC
CDR3 protein: CASSPRRGNYEQYF

clone size: few
J gene: TRBJ2-1
V gene: TRBV6-2/TRBV6-3
CDR3 length: 16
D gene: .
CDR3 DNA: TGTGCCAGCAGTTACCCGATGGGGGGATCCTACAATGAGCAGTTCTTC
CDR3 protein: CASSYPMGGSYNEQFF

clone size: few
J gene: TRBJ2-3
V gene: TRBV12-3/TRBV12-4
CDR3 length: 13
D gene: .
CDR3 DNA: TGTGCCAGCAGGGAGCCTAGCACAGATACGCAGTATTTT
CDR3 protein: CASREPSTDTQYF

clone size: .
J gene: TRBJ1-5
V gene: TRBV30
CDR3 length: 12
D gene: .
CDR3 DNA: TGTGCCTGGAGTGTAGGGGGACAGCCCCAGCATTTT
CDR3 protein: CAWSVGGQPQHF

clone size: .
J gene: TRBJ2-5
V gene: TRBV5-1
CDR3 length: 12
D gene: .
CDR3 DNA: TGCGCCAGCAGCTTGGCCGACGAGACCCAGTACTTC
CDR3 protein: CASSLADETQYF

clone size: .
J gene: TRBJ2-1
V gene: TRBV29-1
CDR3 length: 13
D gene: TRBD1
CDR3 DNA: TGCAGCGTCGACGGACAGGGGGCGCGGTTCGAGTTCTTC
CDR3 protein: CSVDGQGARFEFF

clone size: many
J gene: TRBJ1-4
V gene: TRBV6-5
CDR3 length: 15
D gene: .
CDR3 DNA: TGTGCCAGCAGTTACTCACAGGGCACTAATGAAAAACTGTTTTTT
CDR3 protein: CASSYSQGTNEKLFF

clone size: many
J gene: TRBJ2-1
V gene: TRBV11-3
CDR3 length: 12
D gene: .
CDR3 DNA: TGTGCCAGCAGCTTAGAGGTCGGCGAGCAGTTCTTC
CDR3 protein: CASSLEVGEQFF

clone size: few
J gene: TRBJ2-1
V gene: TRBV29-1
CDR3 length: 15
D gene: .
CDR3 DNA: TGCAGCGTTGCTCTTGGATTCCGCTCCTACAATGAGCAGTTCTTC
CDR3 protein: CSVALGFRSYNEQFF

clone size: few
J gene: TRBJ2-1
V gene: TRBV3-1
CDR3 length: 12
D gene: .
CDR3 DNA: TGTGCCAGCAGCCACGTACGCAATGAGCAGTTCTTC
CDR3 protein: CASSHVRNEQFF

clone size: few
J gene: TRBJ2-7
V gene: TRBV6-2/TRBV6-3
CDR3 length: 17
D gene: .
CDR3 DNA: TGTGCCAGCAGTTACTCGAATGTTTGGGGCCTCAACTACGAGCAGTACTTC
CDR3 protein: CASSYSNVWGLNYEQYF

clone size: many
J gene: TRBJ2-1
V gene: TRBV24-1
CDR3 length: 13
D gene: TRBD2
CDR3 DNA: TGTGCCACCAGTGATCCCCTAGCGGGGGAGCAGTTCTTC
CDR3 protein: CATSDPLAGEQFF

clone size: .
J gene: TRBJ2-5
V gene: TRBV7-7
CDR3 length: 13
D gene: .
CDR3 DNA: TGTGCCAGCAGCAAGGTACAGCAAGAGACCCAGTACTTC
CDR3 protein: CASSKVQQETQYF

clone size: few
J gene: TRBJ2-1
V gene: TRBV11-2
CDR3 length: 15
D gene: TRBD1
CDR3 DNA: TGTGCCAGCAGCATGACCGGGACAGGGGATAGACAGCAGTTCTTC
CDR3 protein: CASSMTGTGDRQQFF

clone size: few
J gene: TRBJ1-3
V gene: TRBV7-9
CDR3 length: 16
D gene: .
CDR3 DNA: TGTGCCAGCAGCTTGGACTTACAGGGCTCTGGAAACACCATATATTTT
CDR3 protein: CASSLDLQGSGNTIYF

clone size: many
J gene: TRBJ2-3
V gene: TRBV9
CDR3 length: 15
D gene: TRBD2
CDR3 DNA: TGTGCCAGCAGCGTCCGGACTAGCGCGGGAGATACGCAGTATTTT
CDR3 protein: CASSVRTSAGDTQYF

clone size: few
J gene: TRBJ2-7
V gene: TRBV27
CDR3 length: 13
D gene: TRBD1
CDR3 DNA: TGTGCCATCAGGGCCAGGGGGCGGGACGAGCAGTACTTC
CDR3 protein: CAIRARGRDEQYF

clone size: .
J gene: TRBJ2-3
V gene: TRBV18
CDR3 length: 14
D gene: .
CDR3 DNA: TGTGCCAGCTCACCTGCAGCGATTGGAGATACGCAGTATTTT
CDR3 protein: CASSPAAIGDTQYF

clone size: many
J gene: TRBJ1-2
V gene: TRBV5-1
CDR3 length: 13
D gene: TRBD1
CDR3 DNA: TGCGCCAGCAGCTCCACAGGGGGCTATGGCTACACCTTC
CDR3 protein: CASSSTGGYGYTF

clone size: .
J gene: TRBJ2-3
V gene: TRBV4-2
CDR3 length: 13
D gene: TRBD1
CDR3 DNA: TGTGCCAGCAGCCAACTACAGGGGGCAGCGCAGTATTTT
CDR3 protein: CASSQLQGAAQYF

clone size: .
J gene: TRBJ2-1
V gene: TRBV12-3/TRBV12-4
CDR3 length: 15
D gene: .
CDR3 DNA: TGTGCCAGCAGTCCGGGGCACAGCTCCTACAATGAGCAGTTCTTC
CDR3 protein: CASSPGHSSYNEQFF

clone size: few
J gene: TRBJ1-5
V gene: TRBV7-9
CDR3 length: 14
D gene: .
CDR3 DNA: TGTGCCAGCAGCTTAGCAGGGGGGGATCAGCCCCAGCATTTT
CDR3 protein: CASSLAGGDQPQHF

clone size: many
J gene: TRBJ1-6
V gene: TRBV7-8
CDR3 length: 15
D gene: TRBD1
CDR3 DNA: TGTGCCAGCAGCGCATTGGACAGGGTCGCTTCACCCCTCCACTTT
CDR3 protein: CASSALDRVASPLHF

clone size: many
J gene: TRBJ1-5
V gene: TRBV29-1
CDR3 length: 13
D gene: TRBD1
CDR3 DNA: TGCAGCGTTGGGACAGGGGGAAATCAGCCCCAGCATTTT
CDR3 protein: CSVGTGGNQPQHF

clone size: medium-sized
J gene: TRBJ1-2
V gene: TRBV7-2
CDR3 length: 14
D gene: TRBD1
CDR3 DNA: TGTGCCAGCAGCCAGATGGGACAGGGCTATGGCTACACCTTC
CDR3 protein: CASSQMGQGYGYTF

clone size: few
J gene: TRBJ1-1
V gene: TRBV4-2
CDR3 length: 14
D gene: .
CDR3 DNA: TGTGCCAGCAGCCCAACCGGCTTAAGCACTGAAGCTTTCTTT
CDR3 protein: CASSPTGLSTEAFF

clone size: many
J gene: TRBJ2-7
V gene: TRBV6-6
CDR3 length: 15
D gene: TRBD1
CDR3 DNA: TGTGCCAGCACCGAGTGGGACAGGGGGCCCTACGAGCAGTACTTC
CDR3 protein: CASTEWDRGPYEQYF

clone size: .
J gene: TRBJ2-7
V gene: TRBV14
CDR3 length: 14
D gene: TRBD2
CDR3 DNA: TGTGCCAGCAGCCAATGGCTAGCGGGTGGTGAGCAGTACTTC
CDR3 protein: CASSQWLAGGEQYF

clone size: .
J gene: TRBJ2-1
V gene: TRBV5-1
CDR3 length: 14
D gene: .
CDR3 DNA: TGCGCCAGCAGCTTGGGGACAGCGTACAATGAGCAGTTCTTC
CDR3 protein: CASSLGTAYNEQFF

clone size: .
J gene: TRBJ2-3
V gene: TRBV5-1
CDR3 length: 14
D gene: .
CDR3 DNA: TGCGCCAGCAGCCCGGGGGGCACGTTAGATACGCAGTATTTT
CDR3 protein: CASSPGGTLDTQYF

clone size: many
J gene: TRBJ1-1
V gene: TRBV9
CDR3 length: 15
D gene: TRBD1
CDR3 DNA: TGTGCCAGCAGCGCCAGGGGGACAGGGCCCACTGAAGCTTTCTTT
CDR3 protein: CASSARGTGPTEAFF

clone size: .
J gene: TRBJ2-7
V gene: TRBV6-5
CDR3 length: 13
D gene: TRBD1
CDR3 DNA: TGTGCCAGCCGGACAGGTAGCTCCTACGAGCAGTACTTC
CDR3 protein: CASRTGSSYEQYF

clone size: .
J gene: TRBJ2-1
V gene: TRBV9
CDR3 length: 16
D gene: TRBD2
CDR3 DNA: TGTGCCAGCAGGGGACTAGCGGGGGGGCCGTCCCATGAGCAGTTCTTC
CDR3 protein: CASRGLAGGPSHEQFF